The rows below give T cell receptor beta chains drawn from one sample of a study of PD-L1 blockade in urothelial cancer. Here immunoSEQ multiplex PCR was the method, and the copy in TCRdb shows in-frame clones only, minus some. Among about 82,000 clones listed, 87% were seen once. The material sequenced was PBMCs, taken around atezolizumab (anti-PD-L1) treatment. These receptors originate from a woman in her 70s with urothelial cancer. Each CDR3 is given without its conserved first and last residue.

cdr3_aa j_call v_call
ASTLSVHYGYT TRBJ1-2 TRBV11-2
ASSLTPLAGAGEQF TRBJ2-1 TRBV27
ASSWTSGGNYNEQF TRBJ2-1 TRBV5-6
ASSLDRTAALF TRBJ1-4 TRBV11-3
ASSASGTEAF TRBJ1-1 TRBV11-2
ASSSGDRGFSYNSPLH TRBJ1-6 TRBV7-2
ASSLTGDQPQH TRBJ1-5 TRBV5-1
ASSLGSGGPYNEQF TRBJ2-1 TRBV5-8
ASSPLPAAGTSTDTQY TRBJ2-3 TRBV18
ASSPQRWRGQETQY TRBJ2-5 TRBV6-6
ASSYVRGFKF TRBJ2-1 TRBV6-6
ASSAATGGDNYGYT TRBJ1-2 TRBV6-1
ASSLTGDGGAEQY TRBJ2-7 TRBV9
ASSSGQGFPDTQY TRBJ2-3 TRBV5-1